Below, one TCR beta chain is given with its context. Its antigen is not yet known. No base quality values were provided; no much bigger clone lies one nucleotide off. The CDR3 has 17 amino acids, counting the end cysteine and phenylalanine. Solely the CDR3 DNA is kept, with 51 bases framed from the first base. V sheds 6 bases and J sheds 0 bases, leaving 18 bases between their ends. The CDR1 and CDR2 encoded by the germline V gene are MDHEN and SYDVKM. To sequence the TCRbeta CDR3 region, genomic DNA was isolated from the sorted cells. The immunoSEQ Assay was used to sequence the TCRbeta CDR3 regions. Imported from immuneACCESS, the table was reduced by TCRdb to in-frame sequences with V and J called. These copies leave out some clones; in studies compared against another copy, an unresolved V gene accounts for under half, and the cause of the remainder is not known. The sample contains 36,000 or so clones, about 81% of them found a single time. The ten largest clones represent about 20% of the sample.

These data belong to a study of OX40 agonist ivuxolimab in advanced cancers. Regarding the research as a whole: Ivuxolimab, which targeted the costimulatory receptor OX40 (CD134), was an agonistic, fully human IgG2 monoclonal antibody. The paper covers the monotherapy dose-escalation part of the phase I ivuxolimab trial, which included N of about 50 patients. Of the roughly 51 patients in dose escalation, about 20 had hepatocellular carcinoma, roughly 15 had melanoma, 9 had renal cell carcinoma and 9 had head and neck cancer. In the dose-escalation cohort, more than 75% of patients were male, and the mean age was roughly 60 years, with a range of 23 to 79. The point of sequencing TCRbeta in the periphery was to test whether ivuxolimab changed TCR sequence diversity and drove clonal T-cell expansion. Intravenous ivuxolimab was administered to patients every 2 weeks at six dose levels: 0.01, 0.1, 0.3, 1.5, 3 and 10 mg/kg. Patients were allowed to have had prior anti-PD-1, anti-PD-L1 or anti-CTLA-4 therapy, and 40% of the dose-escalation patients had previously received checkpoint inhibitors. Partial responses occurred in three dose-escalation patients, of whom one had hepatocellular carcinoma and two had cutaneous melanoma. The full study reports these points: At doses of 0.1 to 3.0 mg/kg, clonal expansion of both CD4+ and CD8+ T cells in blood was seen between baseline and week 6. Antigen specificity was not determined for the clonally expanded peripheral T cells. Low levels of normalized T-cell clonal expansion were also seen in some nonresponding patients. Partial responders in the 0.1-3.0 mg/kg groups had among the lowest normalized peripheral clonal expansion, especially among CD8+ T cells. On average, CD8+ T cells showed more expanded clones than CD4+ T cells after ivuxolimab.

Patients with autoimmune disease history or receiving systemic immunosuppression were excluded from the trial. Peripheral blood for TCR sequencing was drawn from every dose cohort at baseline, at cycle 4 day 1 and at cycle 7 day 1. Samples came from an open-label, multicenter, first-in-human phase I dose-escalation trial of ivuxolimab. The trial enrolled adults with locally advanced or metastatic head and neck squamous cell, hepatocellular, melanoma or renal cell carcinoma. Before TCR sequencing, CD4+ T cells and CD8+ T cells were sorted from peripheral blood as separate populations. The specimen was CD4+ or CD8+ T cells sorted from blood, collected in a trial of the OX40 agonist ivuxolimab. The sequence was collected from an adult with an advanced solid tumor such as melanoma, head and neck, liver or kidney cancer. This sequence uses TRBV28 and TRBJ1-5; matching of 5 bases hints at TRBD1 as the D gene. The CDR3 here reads CASRAPRAPGSNQPQHF. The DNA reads TGTGCCAGCAGAGCCCCCAGGGCACCCGGTAGCAATCAGCCCCAGCATTTT.